The clone carrying this T cell receptor beta chain came up a few times. Between the trimmed V and J ends, which lost 3 bases and 1 base, there was a span of 10 bases. From germline, CDR1 is KGHSY and CDR2 FQNENV. This CDR3 has 14 amino acids. This sample is drawn from a study of T-cell reconstitution after alpha-beta-depleted transplantation in children. Unique molecular identifiers were built into the TCRbeta library. TCRdb reprocessed the PCR reads via MiXCR and lists one record per CDR3 protein. The sample lists around 250,000 distinct CDR3 sequences, about 10% occurring once. The clonotype comes from a human donor who donated a stem cell graft to a child with SCID. The sample here was PBMCs from the stem cell graft donor, taken from the stem cell graft. This sequence joins TRBV16 and TRBJ2-7; unclear D gene. The DNA of the CDR3 is TGTGCCAGCAGCCACCCAGGACGGTCCTACGAGCAGTACTTC. Amino acid sequence: CASSHPGRSYEQYF. The variable domain in full, with the rest retrieved from reference TRBV16 and TRBJ2-7, is GEEVAQTPKHLVRGEGQKAKLYCAPIKGHSYVFWYQQVLKNEFKFLISFQNENVFDETGMPKERFSAKCLPNSPCSLEIQATKLEDSAVYFCASSHPGRSYEQYFGPGTRLTVT.